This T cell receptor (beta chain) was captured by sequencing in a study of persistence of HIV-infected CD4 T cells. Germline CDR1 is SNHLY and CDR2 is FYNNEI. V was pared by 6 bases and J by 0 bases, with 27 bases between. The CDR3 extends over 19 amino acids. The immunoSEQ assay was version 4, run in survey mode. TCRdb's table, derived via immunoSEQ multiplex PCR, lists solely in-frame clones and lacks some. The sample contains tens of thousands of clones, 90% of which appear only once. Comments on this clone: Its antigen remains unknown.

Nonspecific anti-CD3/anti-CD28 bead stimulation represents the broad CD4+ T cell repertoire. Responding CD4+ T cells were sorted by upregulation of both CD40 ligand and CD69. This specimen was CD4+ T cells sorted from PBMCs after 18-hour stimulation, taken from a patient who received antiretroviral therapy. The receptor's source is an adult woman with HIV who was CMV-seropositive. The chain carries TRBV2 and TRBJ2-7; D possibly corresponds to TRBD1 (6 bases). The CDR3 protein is CASSPKGGPGHFPSYEQYF. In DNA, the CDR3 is TGTGCCAGCAGCCCGAAGGGTGGTCCGGGACACTTCCCCTCCTACGAGCAGTACTTC.